This entry describes one T cell receptor (beta chain). From germline, CDR1 is SSHAT and CDR2 FNYEAQ (reference sequence). This CDR3 is 13 amino acids long. Trimming pared 5 bases from V and 6 bases from J, leaving 10 bases between. The source of the sample is a study of blood T cell repertoires in COVID-19. Whole-study context: The United States, Italy and Spain were the sources of the acute and convalescent COVID-19 samples. Sources were T cells, B-cell-depleted T cells, or PBMCs; the material itself was cDNA or gDNA.

Original processing methods: Cell counts per sample came from amplifying reference gene primers. Assay used: immunoSEQ multiplex PCR; TCRdb lists only in-frame clones, some missing. V and J calls and clone size are as listed in that table; D and trimming were resolved from the DNA. The data show roughly 66,000 clones, with around 90% seen just once and around 14% held by the top ten. This TCR derives from a human donor with active COVID-19. The donor label of this sample is uncertain. The specimen was peripheral blood. The chain recombines TRBV7-7 with TRBJ2-2; weak D call: TRBD1 (6 bases). CDR3 sequence reads: CASSVQGSGELFF. As DNA, the CDR3 is TGTGCCAGCAGCGTGCAGGGGTCCGGGGAGCTGTTTTTT.